The following is a TCR beta chain sequence with its context. The sample is drawn from a study of blood T cell repertoires in COVID-19. Study-wide context: The origin of the acute and convalescent COVID-19 samples was the United States, Italy and Spain. T cells, B-cell-depleted T cells, or PBMCs provided the cDNA or gDNA that served as material.

Per the study methods: The assay estimated nucleated cells by amplifying reference gene primers. Measured with immunoSEQ multiplex PCR; TCRdb has only the in-frame clones, and not every one. That table furnishes V, J and clone size, whereas the DNA furnished D and trimming. The data contain tens of thousands of clones, 65% to 90% of them singletons. V lost 2 bases and J 3 bases, leaving 14 bases between the germline ends. The CDR3 runs to 16 residues. The germline CDR1 and CDR2 sequences are KGHDR and SFDVKD. The rearrangement uses TRBV24-1 and TRBJ2-3, with D possibly TRBD2 on 6 matching bases. The material sequenced was peripheral blood. This TCR was sampled from a human donor in a cohort sampled during active COVID-19. CDR3 region: CATSDSFSGRTDTQYF. CDR3 DNA: TGTGCCACCAGTGATTCCTTTAGCGGTCGGACAGATACGCAGTATTTT.